These 24 T cell receptor beta chains originate from one sample sequenced in a study of human T cells and chemical hapten exposure. Each CDR3 protein is one row after TCRdb ran MiXCR on the RACE reads. The top ten clones hold 6.8% of a sample with some 71,000 distinct CDR3 sequences, 10% to 13% of them seen once. The time point was: patch test 2, 6 weeks after DPC sensitization. Treatment: therapeutic diphenylcyclopropenone sensitization with weekly scalp DPC. The sample was whole blood, taken in connection with sensitization to the hapten diphenylcyclopropenone (DPC). The receptors derive from a woman in her forties or fifties with alopecia areata. Some clones in this sample may be carry-over from other donors' samples.

In its sample, this clonotype was seen a few times. V is TRBV27 and J is TRBJ1-1; D is ambiguous. The CDR3 contains 15 residues. Germline V CDR1 and CDR2: MNHEY, SMNVEV (reference sequence). V was trimmed by 5 bases and J by 3 bases, leaving 16 bases between them. For the CDR3, the DNA is TGTGCCAGCAGTCCATACATCCCTGGAGACACTGAAGCTTTCTTT. This translates into CASSPYIPGDTEAFF.

This clonotype was observed many times. One end of the junction varies from germline; a read error may be responsible. The gene calls are TRBV29-1 and TRBJ2-7; D is perhaps TRBD1 (5 bases). This CDR3 is 13 amino acids long. Germline CDR1 and CDR2: SQVTM and ANQGSEA. CDR3 residues: CSVAPGSSYEQYF. The CDR3 region has the DNA TGCAGTGTTGCCCCAGGGTCCTCCTACGAGCAGTACTTC.

There are many counts of this clonotype. The chain links TRBV5-1 to TRBJ1-6; D not certain. In germline, CDR1 is SGHRS, CDR2 YFSETQ. The V and J ends lost 0 bases and 9 bases respectively, with 10 bases between them. The CDR3 spans 14 residues. CDR3 nucleotides: TGCGCCAGCAGCTTGGTAGGAGGAGGTTCACCCCTCCACTTT. This translates into CASSLVGGGSPLHF.

J is TRBJ2-2 and V is TRBV3-1; D gene ambiguous. V gave up 5 bases and J gave up 5 bases, with 6 bases separating them. The CDR3 consists of 12 residues. CDR1 and CDR2 (germline): LGHDT, YNNKEL (reference sequence). CDR3 nucleotides: TGTGCCAGCAGCATCCTTACCGGGGAGCTGTTTTTT. This gives the protein CASSILTGELFF.

This clonotype was recorded a few times. V is TRBV12-3 or TRBV12-4 and J is TRBJ1-1; TRBD1 aligns across 9 bases. There are 13 residues in the CDR3. V shed 4 bases, J shed 10 bases, and the junction held 7 bases outside the gene matches. The CDR3, as DNA: TGTGCCAGCAGTTCCTTAGACAGGGGGGTAGCTTTCTTT. It encodes CASSSLDRGVAFF.

This clonotype was counted between two and nine times. The V call is TRBV12-3 or TRBV12-4, the J call TRBJ2-3; 8 nucleotides agree with TRBD2. Unmatched junction bases numbered 2, after V lost 3 bases and J lost 0 bases. The CDR3 consists of 15 residues. CDR3 nucleotides: TGTGCCAGCAGTTTTAGCGGGGTTAGCACAGATACGCAGTATTTT. Protein sequence: CASSFSGVSTDTQYF.

The chain links TRBV12-3 or TRBV12-4 to TRBJ1-1; D is undetermined. This CDR3 is built from 11 residues. V was shortened by 5 bases and J by 4 bases, with 5 bases between the two germline ends. CDR3 sequence reads: CASSAGTEAFF. CDR3 DNA: TGTGCCAGCAGTGCCGGCACTGAAGCTTTCTTT.

This clonotype was found many times. This chain connects TRBV7-6 to TRBJ2-1; TRBD1 matches 11 bases. CDR1 is SGHVS and CDR2 is FNYEAQ in the germline V gene. Germline trimming cut 1 base from V and 5 bases from J; bases unmatched to any gene: 7. The CDR3 sequence is 17 residues long. This chain's CDR3 is CASSLVVRTGGHNEQFF. CDR3 bases: TGTGCCAGCAGCTTAGTCGTTAGGACAGGGGGCCACAATGAGCAGTTCTTC.

This clonotype appeared a few times. This chain joins TRBV6-1 and TRBJ2-1; no clear D. Germline assignment: CDR1 MNHNS and CDR2 SASEGT. V was shortened by 4 bases and J by 7 bases, with 20 bases between the two germline ends. The CDR3 runs 16 residues. DNA for the CDR3: TGTGCCAGCAGTGCTACCTCCCAGAGTTGGAGTAATGAGCAGTTCTTC. It translates to CASSATSQSWSNEQFF.

This clonotype was recorded at least ten times. This chain joins TRBV7-3 and TRBJ2-2; 8 positions agree with TRBD2. V was pared by 5 bases and J by 4 bases, with 9 bases of the junction left unmatched. Germline loops: CDR1 SGHTA, CDR2 FQGTGA. This CDR3 has 16 residues. The CDR3 sequence: CASSASPSGLTGELFF. The CDR3 bases are TGTGCCAGCAGCGCCTCTCCTAGCGGGCTCACCGGGGAGCTGTTTTTT. Based on the CDR3 plus reference TRBV7-3 and TRBJ2-2, the full variable domain is GAGVSQTPSNKVTEKGKYVELRCDPISGHTALYWYRQSLGQGPEFLIYFQGTGAADDSGLPNDRFFAVRPEGSVSTLKIQRTERGDSAVYLCASSASPSGLTGELFFGEGSRLTVL.

The table lists this clonotype with a few counts. This chain links TRBV6-5 with TRBJ1-1, with 9 bases lining up with TRBD1. V shed 4 bases, J shed 4 bases, and the junction held 4 bases outside the gene matches. There are 14 residues in the CDR3. CDR1 and CDR2 (germline): MNHEY, SVGAGI. Here the CDR3 DNA reads TGTGCCAGCAGTTTGGGGACAGGGTCCACTGAAGCTTTCTTT. Its translation is CASSLGTGSTEAFF.

In its sample, this clonotype was seen many times. The gene calls are TRBV29-1 and TRBJ1-1; D unclear. Between the trimmed V and J ends, which lost 4 bases and 2 bases, there was a span of 2 bases. The CDR3 is 10 amino acids. The germline V gene has CDR1 SQVTM and CDR2 ANQGSEA. The CDR3, as DNA: TGCAGCGTTGGCAACACTGAAGCTTTCTTT. It translates to CSVGNTEAFF.

The sample holds many counts of this clonotype. The chain couples TRBV29-1 to TRBJ2-5; a possible D gene is TRBD2 (5 bases). Germline lookup yields CDR1 SQVTM and CDR2 ANQGSEA. This CDR3 is built from 12 residues. V was clipped by 6 bases and J by 4 bases, with 12 bases between them. CDR3: CSVGGSGETQYF. In DNA form, the CDR3 reads TGCAGCGTCGGCGGGTCGGGAGAGACCCAGTACTTC.

In its sample, this clonotype was seen a few times. The chain links TRBV7-6 to TRBJ2-1; a weak D match, TRBD2 (6 bases). This CDR3 spans 15 amino acids. V was shortened by 1 base and J by 12 bases, with 19 bases between the two germline ends. Germline loops: CDR1 SGHVS, CDR2 FNYEAQ. The CDR3 sequence is CASSLVPPERAPQFF. The CDR3 DNA is TGTGCCAGCAGCTTAGTGCCACCCGAGCGGGCACCGCAGTTCTTC.

This clonotype was counted many times. The chain is built from TRBV2 and TRBJ2-7; the match to TRBD2 covers 13 bases. The CDR3 is 13 residues long. The J segment lost 4 bases and the V segment lost 9 bases, leaving 3 bases of the junction unmatched. From germline, CDR1 is SNHLY and CDR2 FYNNEI. For the CDR3, the DNA is TGTGCCAGTCCGGGACTAGCGGGATACGAGCAGTACTTC. Translating gives CASPGLAGYEQYF.

This clonotype was seen ten or more times. The chain carries TRBV7-9 and TRBJ2-1, with D uncertain. Trimming left V 10 bases short and J 3 bases short, with 7 bases between. Germline V CDR1 and CDR2: SEHNR, FQNEAQ (reference sequence). This CDR3 spans 11 amino acids. CDR3 in DNA: TGTGCCACCAACTACTACAATGAGCAGTTCTTC. Its protein product is CATNYYNEQFF.

This clonotype showed up many times. V gene TRBV2 combines with J gene TRBJ1-1, with D perhaps TRBD1 (6 bases). V was shortened by 7 bases and J by 0 bases, with 12 bases between the two germline ends. The CDR3 extends over 14 amino acids. Germline V gene data show CDR1 as SNHLY and CDR2 as FYNNEI. CDR3 bases: TGTGCCAGCAACCAACAGGGCATGAACACTGAAGCTTTCTTT. It codes for CASNQQGMNTEAFF.

This clonotype has a count of ten or more. The CDR3 bases are TGTGCCAGTAGTATCGCGGGGGCGGACCAGCCCCAGCATTTT. Translated: CASSIAGADQPQHF. This chain links TRBV19 with TRBJ1-5; TRBD1 is a possible D gene (6 bases). Per the germline V gene, CDR1 is LNHDA and CDR2 is SQIVND (reference sequence). V lost 3 bases, J lost 7 bases, and 13 bases lay in between. This CDR3 region has 14 residues.

This clonotype was seen a few times. The chain is built from TRBV11-2 and TRBJ1-4; no definite D call. The CDR3 runs 14 residues. V shed 0 bases and J shed 5 bases, with 7 bases lying between them. Germline values: CDR1 SGHAT, CDR2 FQNNGV. The CDR3 DNA follows: TGTGCCAGCAGCTTAGAGGTACAGAATGAAAAACTGTTTTTT. Its translation: CASSLEVQNEKLFF.

There are many counts of this clonotype. This chain joins TRBV11-1 and TRBJ2-1, with D possibly being TRBD2 (5 bases). CDR1 is SGHAT, CDR2 FQDESV, per germline (reference sequence). There are 13 residues in the CDR3. V lost 2 bases and J 5 bases, leaving 7 bases between the germline ends. CDR3 sequence reads: CASSLSGNNEQFF. The CDR3 DNA follows: TGTGCCAGCAGCTTATCCGGGAACAATGAGCAGTTCTTC.

This clonotype has at least ten counts. The chain carries TRBV29-1 and TRBJ2-1; D not resolved. This CDR3 contains 16 residues. CDR1 SQVTM and CDR2 ANQGSEA come from the germline V gene. V gave up 1 base and J gave up 0 bases, with 13 bases separating them. This chain's CDR3 is CSVEGSDASSYNEQFF. The CDR3 DNA is TGCAGCGTTGAAGGGTCGGATGCTAGCTCCTACAATGAGCAGTTCTTC.

This clonotype was counted between two and nine times. V is TRBV12-3 or TRBV12-4 and J is TRBJ1-1; D not resolved. V lost 5 bases, J lost 8 bases, and 15 bases lay in between. The CDR3 spans 13 residues. In nucleotides, the CDR3 is TGTGCCAGCAGTACGACTTTCGGAGGGGAAGCTTTCTTT. Its translation is CASSTTFGGEAFF.

This clonotype was seen repeatedly, ten times or more. The chain is built from TRBV7-9 and TRBJ2-7, with 11 bases fitting TRBD1. Germline V gene data show CDR1 as SEHNR and CDR2 as FQNEAQ (reference sequence). The V segment lost 7 bases and the J segment 2 bases; nucleotides outside the gene matches: 13. The CDR3 consists of 17 residues. The CDR3 here is CASIPSRPGQGAYEQYF. CDR3 in DNA: TGTGCCAGCATCCCTTCGAGACCGGGACAGGGGGCCTACGAGCAGTACTTC.

There are many counts of this clonotype. This chain uses TRBV11-2 with TRBJ2-1; D not resolved. Trimming cost V 0 bases and J 6 bases, with 18 bases left between them. This CDR3 has 17 residues. The V gene's germline CDR1 is SGHAT and CDR2 FQNNGV. DNA for the CDR3: TGTGCCAGCAGCTTAGATCGTTTTCCCCCGGCCTCCAATGAGCAGTTCTTC. It yields the protein CASSLDRFPPASNEQFF.